Presented here are 27 T cell receptor beta chains from one specimen sequenced in a study of siplizumab effects on memory and regulatory T cells. Sequencing was performed with immunoSEQ multiplex PCR; in TCRdb, only in-frame clones are kept and a portion is missing. The data show 80,000 to 130,000 clones, approximately 91% seen once. Specimen: CD4+ T cells sorted from blood. The receptor source for this set is a human donor in good health. Some clones in this sample may be carry-over from other donors' samples.

The chain is built from TRBV27 and TRBJ2-1, with D possibly being TRBD1 (5 bases). CDR1 MNHEY and CDR2 SMNVEV come from the germline V gene (reference sequence). This CDR3 contains 12 residues. V was clipped by 3 bases and J by 6 bases, with 6 bases between them. The CDR3 sequence: CASSFRGNEQFF. In nucleotides, the CDR3 is TGTGCCAGCAGTTTTAGGGGCAATGAGCAGTTCTTC.

The J gene is TRBJ2-7, the V gene TRBV11-2; no reliable D call. The CDR3 length is 14 residues. With 5 bases removed from V and 2 bases from J, the gap between germline ends came to 13 bases. Per germline, CDR1 SGHAT and CDR2 FQNNGV. This CDR3 is CASSPEWQAYEQYF. In DNA, the CDR3 is TGTGCCAGCAGCCCCGAGTGGCAGGCCTACGAGCAGTACTTC.

V is TRBV7-8 and J is TRBJ2-7, with TRBD1 as a possible D gene (5 bases). Germline CDR1 is SGHVS and CDR2 is FQNEAQ. Between the trimmed V and J ends, which lost 7 bases and 6 bases, there was a span of 22 bases. The CDR3 length is 15 residues. Here the CDR3 DNA reads TGTGCCAGCACCTTTTCCCGTGGGCAGGGTGGCGAGCAGTACTTC. It codes for CASTFSRGQGGEQYF.

The chain employs TRBV7-8 and TRBJ2-1; no clear D. V was cut by 0 bases and J by 8 bases, with 5 bases left in between. This CDR3 region has 12 residues. Germline V gene data show CDR1 as SGHVS and CDR2 as FQNEAQ. The CDR3 region has the DNA TGTGCCAGCAGCTTAGCGTATGATGAGCAGTTCTTC. It yields the protein CASSLAYDEQFF.

V gene TRBV25-1 combines with J gene TRBJ1-1; D is ambiguous. V lost 3 bases and J 5 bases, leaving 13 bases between the germline ends. CDR3 length: 14 residues. Germline values: CDR1 MGHDK, CDR2 SYGVNS. CDR3 coding DNA: TGTGCCAGCAGTGAGCGAGGAGATTGGACTGAAGCTTTCTTT. It encodes CASSERGDWTEAFF.

This rearrangement joins TRBV28 to TRBJ1-2; 9 bases are a match to TRBD1. The germline V gene encodes CDR1 MDHEN and CDR2 SYDVKM. The V segment lost 3 bases and the J segment 5 bases; nucleotides outside the gene matches: 4. The CDR3 extends over 14 amino acids. CDR3 region: CASSFGTGRYGYTF. The CDR3 region has the DNA TGTGCCAGCAGTTTCGGGACAGGGCGGTATGGCTACACCTTC.

This sequence joins TRBV9 and TRBJ2-5; the match to TRBD2 covers 11 bases. With V trimmed by 0 bases and J by 5 bases, 6 bases remained unmatched. The CDR3 has 16 residues. In germline, CDR1 is SGDLS, CDR2 YYNGEE. CDR3 residues: CASSVGRLAGMETQYF. The CDR3, as DNA: TGTGCCAGCAGCGTAGGAAGACTAGCGGGAATGGAGACCCAGTACTTC. The variable domain in full, completed from reference TRBV9 and TRBJ2-5, reads DSGVTQTPKHLITATGQRVTLRCSPRSGDLSVYWYQQSLDQGLQFLIQYYNGEERAKGNILERFSAQQFPDLHSELNLSSLELGDSALYFCASSVGRLAGMETQYFGPGTRLLVL.

This sequence joins TRBV5-4 and TRBJ2-3; D ambiguous. CDR3 size: 15 residues. Germline CDR1 reads SGHNT; CDR2 reads YYREEE (reference sequence). V lost 0 bases to trimming and J lost 3 bases, with 11 bases between them. This CDR3 is CASSLVAGITDTQYF. CDR3 DNA: TGTGCCAGCAGCTTGGTGGCAGGTATAACAGATACGCAGTATTTT.

The chain couples TRBV2 to TRBJ1-6; 7 bases line up with TRBD1. The junction had 4 bases not matched to a gene; V was cut back by 4 bases and J by 7 bases. CDR1 is SNHLY and CDR2 is FYNNEI in the germline V gene. This CDR3 contains 14 residues. CDR3 coding DNA: TGTGCCAGCAGTGCAAGGGACAGCAATTCACCCCTCCACTTT. It codes for CASSARDSNSPLHF.

The chain employs TRBV6-1 and TRBJ1-1; D might be TRBD1 (6 bases). This CDR3 is built from 15 residues. The V and J ends lost 4 bases and 1 base respectively, with 13 bases between them. The germline gives CDR1 MNHNS, CDR2 SASEGT. The CDR3 protein is CASSVQTGQNTEAFF. CDR3 nucleotides: TGTGCCAGCAGTGTTCAGACAGGTCAGAACACTGAAGCTTTCTTT.

The rearrangement links TRBV5-6 to TRBJ2-5; D is undetermined. Germline values: CDR1 SGHDT, CDR2 YYEEEE. The CDR3 is made up of 14 amino acids. V was pared by 4 bases and J by 5 bases, with 15 bases between. CDR3 DNA: TGTGCCAGCAGCACCTTAGCTCCCCCCGAGACCCAGTACTTC. This codes for CASSTLAPPETQYF.

This clone was recorded only once. The CDR3 is CASSYGGSYNEQFF. In nucleotides, the CDR3 is TGTGCCAGCAGTTACGGCGGGTCCTACAATGAGCAGTTCTTC. The rearrangement links TRBV28 to TRBJ2-1; tentative D call: TRBD2 (5 bases). The germline V gene encodes CDR1 MDHEN and CDR2 SYDVKM. Deletions cut 4 bases from V and 1 base from J, with 8 bases between. This CDR3 comprises 14 residues. The complete variable domain, with remaining parts taken from reference TRBV28 and TRBJ2-1, reads DVKVTQSSRYLVKRTGEKVFLECVQDMDHENMFWYRQDPGLGLRLIYFSYDVKMKEKGDIPEGYSVSREKKERFSLILESASTNQTSMYLCASSYGGSYNEQFFGPGTRLTVL.

The chain is built from TRBV25-1 and TRBJ2-1; no definite D call. Germline assignment: CDR1 MGHDK and CDR2 SYGVNS. V lost 3 bases to trimming and J lost 7 bases, with 13 bases between them. This CDR3 comprises 14 residues. The CDR3 region has the DNA TGTGCCAGCAGTGACCTTACTACTGGGAATGAGCAGTTCTTC. Translation gives CASSDLTTGNEQFF.

The chain uses TRBV19 and TRBJ1-1, with D tentatively TRBD1 (6 bases). The ends were cut back, 3 bases at V and 1 base at J, with 9 bases in the middle. The CDR3 extends over 14 amino acids. Germline CDR1 is LNHDA and CDR2 is SQIVND (reference sequence). The CDR3 DNA is TGTGCCAGTAGTATCAGGGGCAGGAACACTGAAGCTTTCTTT. Translated: CASSIRGRNTEAFF. Using reference TRBV19 and TRBJ1-1 for the parts outside the CDR3, the full variable domain is DGGITQSPKYLFRKEGQNVTLSCEQNLNHDAMYWYRQDPGQGLRLIYYSQIVNDFQKGDIAEGYSVSREKKESFPLTVTSAQKNPTAFYLCASSIRGRNTEAFFGQGTRLTVV.

J is TRBJ2-3 and V is TRBV11-3, with TRBD2 matching 7 bases. The V gene end was trimmed by 4 bases and the J gene end by 5 bases; junction bases not matched to a gene: 6. From germline, CDR1 is SGHNT and CDR2 YENEEA. This CDR3 contains 14 residues. CDR3 bases: TGTGCCAGCAGCTCCGCGGGAGAGGTAGATACGCAGTATTTT. It encodes CASSSAGEVDTQYF.

The genes are TRBV2 and TRBJ1-5; D not resolved. CDR1 and CDR2 (germline): SNHLY, FYNNEI. V gave up 2 bases and J gave up 9 bases, with 14 bases separating them. The length of the CDR3 is 14 residues. The CDR3 region has the DNA TGTGCCAGCAGTGAAAGAGGCACCTTATGGCCCCAGCATTTT. It codes for CASSERGTLWPQHF.

Comments on this clone: Distinct nucleotide sequences in the sample also encode this CDR3. The chain uses TRBV5-1 and TRBJ2-1; 9 bases map to TRBD2. Germline V gives CDR1 SGHRS, CDR2 YFSETQ. This CDR3 contains 11 residues. Losses at the gene ends were 2 bases for V and 15 bases for J; bases not matched to a gene: 3. The CDR3 bases are TGCGCCAGCAGCTTTAGCGGGAGACTGTTCTTC. Residues: CASSFSGRLFF.

This chain uses TRBV30 with TRBJ2-5; D is ambiguous. The length of the CDR3 is 10 residues. V was pared by 4 bases and J by 5 bases, with 5 bases between. Germline CDR1 is GTSNPN and CDR2 is SVGIG (reference sequence). The CDR3: CAWKVETQYF. The CDR3 DNA reads TGTGCCTGGAAAGTGGAGACCCAGTACTTC.

This rearrangement joins TRBV7-9 to TRBJ1-1; D not resolved. Germline-derived CDR1 and CDR2 are SEHNR and FQNEAQ (reference sequence). This CDR3 region has 15 residues. Trimming stripped 5 bases from V and 1 base from J, with 14 bases between. The CDR3 reads CASSTRAGANTEAFF. The CDR3 bases are TGTGCCAGCAGCACTAGGGCAGGCGCGAACACTGAAGCTTTCTTT.

The chain's CDR3 is CASLANIGAGELFF. CDR3 DNA: TGTGCCAGCCTCGCGAACATCGGGGCCGGGGAGCTGTTTTTT. The gene calls are TRBV7-9 and TRBJ2-2, with D perhaps matching TRBD2 (5 bases). With 8 bases removed from V and 6 bases from J, the gap between germline ends came to 16 bases. The germline V gene encodes CDR1 SEHNR and CDR2 FQNEAQ (reference sequence). There are 14 residues in the CDR3.

CDR3 in amino acids: CASRARRTINGEQYF. CDR3 sequence (DNA): TGTGCCAGCAGGGCTCGAAGGACTATTAATGGCGAGCAGTACTTC. The chain couples TRBV2 to TRBJ2-7, with D possibly being TRBD2 (6 bases). Deletions cut 6 bases from V and 6 bases from J, with 21 bases between. Germline values: CDR1 SNHLY, CDR2 FYNNEI. This CDR3 has 15 residues.

The rearrangement links TRBV18 to TRBJ2-7, with unresolved D. Germline V gene data show CDR1 as KGHSH and CDR2 as LQKENI. V lost 0 bases to trimming and J lost 2 bases, with 11 bases between them. This CDR3 region has 15 residues. CDR3 DNA: TGTGCCAGCTCACCACCGACCGTATTAGCCTACGAGCAGTACTTC. Amino acid sequence: CASSPPTVLAYEQYF.

This clone was recorded once. The chain carries TRBV18 and TRBJ2-5, with no clear D. Germline V gene sequence: CDR1 KGHSH, CDR2 LQKENI. Trimming removed 1 base from V and 5 bases from J, with 11 bases in between. The CDR3 contains 14 residues. CDR3: CASSPQTDAETQYF. The DNA of the CDR3 is TGTGCCAGCTCACCACAAACGGACGCGGAGACCCAGTACTTC. The full variable domain, its missing parts supplied by reference TRBV18 and TRBJ2-5, is NAGVMQNPRHLVRRRGQEARLRCSPMKGHSHVYWYRQLPEEGLKFMVYLQKENIIDESGMPKERFSAEFPKEGPSILRIQQVVRGDSAAYFCASSPQTDAETQYFGPGTRLLVL.

The genes are TRBV27 and TRBJ2-4, with D tentatively TRBD1 or TRBD2 (6 bases each). The CDR3 runs to 12 residues. Germline V gene sequence: CDR1 MNHEY, CDR2 SMNVEV (reference sequence). V was pared by 3 bases and J by 10 bases, with 10 bases between. CDR3 sequence reads: CASSFGGGIQYF. For the CDR3, the DNA is TGTGCCAGCAGTTTCGGGGGCGGGATTCAGTACTTC.

The chain is built from TRBV5-6 and TRBJ1-2, with D possibly being TRBD1 (5 bases). The CDR3 is 16 residues long. Germline values: CDR1 SGHDT, CDR2 YYEEEE. Trimming took off 4 bases at V and 4 bases at J, with 20 bases between the two ends. This chain's CDR3 is CASSRISGGTGYGYTF. CDR3 DNA sequence: TGTGCCAGCAGCCGAATCTCCGGGGGAACGGGCTATGGCTACACCTTC.

In this sample, this clone turned up once. The chain employs TRBV7-9 and TRBJ2-1; D is uncertain. There are 11 residues in the CDR3. Germline values: CDR1 SEHNR, CDR2 FQNEAQ (reference sequence). The V and J ends lost 9 bases and 8 bases respectively, with 11 bases between them. The DNA for the CDR3 is TGTGCCAGTCAGGAAGCTGATGAGCAGTTCTTC. Translating gives CASQEADEQFF.

This chain connects TRBV5-1 to TRBJ1-2; TRBD1 matches at 7 bases. Germline CDR1 SGHRS, CDR2 YFSETQ. Trimming removed 4 bases from V and 8 bases from J; junction bases left unmatched: 8. The CDR3 runs 13 residues. CDR3 bases: TGCGCCAGCAGCCCGGGACAGATCTTCGGCTACACCTTC. Protein: CASSPGQIFGYTF. Full variable domain (remainder filled in from reference TRBV5-1 and TRBJ1-2): KAGVTQTPRYLIKTRGQQVTLSCSPISGHRSVSWYQQTPGQGLQFLFEYFSETQRNKGNFPGRFSGRQFSNSRSEMNVSTLELGDSALYLCASSPGQIFGYTFGSGTRLTVV.